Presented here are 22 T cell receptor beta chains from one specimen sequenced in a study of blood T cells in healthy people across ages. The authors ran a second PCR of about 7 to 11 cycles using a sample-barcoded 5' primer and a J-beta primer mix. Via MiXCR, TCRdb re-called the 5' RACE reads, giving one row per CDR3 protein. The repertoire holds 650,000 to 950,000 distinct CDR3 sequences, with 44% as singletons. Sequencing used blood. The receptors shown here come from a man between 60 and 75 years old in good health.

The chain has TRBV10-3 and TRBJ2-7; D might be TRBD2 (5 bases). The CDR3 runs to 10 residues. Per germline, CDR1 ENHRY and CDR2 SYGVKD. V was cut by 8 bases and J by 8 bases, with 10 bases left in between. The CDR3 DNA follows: TGTGCCATCCACGGGATGCAGCAGTACTTC. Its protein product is CAIHGMQQYF.

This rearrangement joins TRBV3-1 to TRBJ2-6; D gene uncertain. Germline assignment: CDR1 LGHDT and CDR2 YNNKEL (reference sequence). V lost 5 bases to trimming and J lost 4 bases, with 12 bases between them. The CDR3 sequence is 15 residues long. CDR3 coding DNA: TGTGCCAGCAGCAGGGCTGCCGGGGGGGCCAACGTCCTGACTTTC. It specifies CASSRAAGGANVLTF.

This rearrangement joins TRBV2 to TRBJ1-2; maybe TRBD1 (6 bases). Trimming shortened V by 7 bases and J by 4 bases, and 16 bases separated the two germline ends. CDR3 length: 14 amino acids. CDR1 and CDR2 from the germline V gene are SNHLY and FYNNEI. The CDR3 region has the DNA TGTGCCAGCACCGGGGGGGGGCAGGTCTATGGCTACACCTTC. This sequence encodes CASTGGGQVYGYTF.

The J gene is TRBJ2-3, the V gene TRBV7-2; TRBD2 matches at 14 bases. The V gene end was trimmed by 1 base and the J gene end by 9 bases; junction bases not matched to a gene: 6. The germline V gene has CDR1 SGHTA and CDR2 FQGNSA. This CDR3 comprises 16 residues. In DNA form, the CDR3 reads TGTGCCAGCAGCTTAGGACTAGCGGGGGGGCAGCAGACGCAGTATTTT. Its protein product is CASSLGLAGGQQTQYF.

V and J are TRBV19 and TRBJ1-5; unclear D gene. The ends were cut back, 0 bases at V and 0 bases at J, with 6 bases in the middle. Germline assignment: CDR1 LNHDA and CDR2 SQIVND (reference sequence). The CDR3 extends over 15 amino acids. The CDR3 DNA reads TGTGCCAGTAGTATAGAGGGAGTTAGCAATCAGCCCCAGCATTTT. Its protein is CASSIEGVSNQPQHF.

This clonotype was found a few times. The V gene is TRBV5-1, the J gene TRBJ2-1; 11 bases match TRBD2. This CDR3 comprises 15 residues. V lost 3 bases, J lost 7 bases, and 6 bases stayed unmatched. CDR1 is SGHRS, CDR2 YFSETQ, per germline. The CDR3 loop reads CASSSTSGVSNEQFF. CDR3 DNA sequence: TGCGCCAGCAGCTCGACTAGCGGGGTTAGTAATGAGCAGTTCTTC.

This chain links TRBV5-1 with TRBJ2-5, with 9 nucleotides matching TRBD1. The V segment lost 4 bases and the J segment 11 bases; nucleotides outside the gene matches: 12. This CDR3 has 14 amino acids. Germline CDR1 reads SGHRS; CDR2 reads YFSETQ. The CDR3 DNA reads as TGCGCCAGCAGCCCTATGACAGGGGGGAACTTTCAGTACTTC. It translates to CASSPMTGGNFQYF.

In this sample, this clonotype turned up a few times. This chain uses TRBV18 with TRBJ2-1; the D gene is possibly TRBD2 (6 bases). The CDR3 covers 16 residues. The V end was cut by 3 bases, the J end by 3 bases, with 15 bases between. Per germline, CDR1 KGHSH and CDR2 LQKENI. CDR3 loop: CASSPGTLGLYNEQFF. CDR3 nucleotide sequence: TGTGCCAGCTCACCCGGGACTCTGGGGCTCTACAATGAGCAGTTCTTC. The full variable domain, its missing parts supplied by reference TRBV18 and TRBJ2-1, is NAGVMQNPRHLVRRRGQEARLRCSPMKGHSHVYWYRQLPEEGLKFMVYLQKENIIDESGMPKERFSAEFPKEGPSILRIQQVVRGDSAAYFCASSPGTLGLYNEQFFGPGTRLTVL.

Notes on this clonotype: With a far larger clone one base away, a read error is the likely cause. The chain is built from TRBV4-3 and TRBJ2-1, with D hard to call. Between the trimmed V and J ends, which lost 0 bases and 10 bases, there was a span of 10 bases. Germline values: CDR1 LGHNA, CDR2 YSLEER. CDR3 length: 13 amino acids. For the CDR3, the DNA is TGCGCCAGCAGCCAAGACCCTTCCTACGAGCAGTTCTTC. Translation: CASSQDPSYEQFF.

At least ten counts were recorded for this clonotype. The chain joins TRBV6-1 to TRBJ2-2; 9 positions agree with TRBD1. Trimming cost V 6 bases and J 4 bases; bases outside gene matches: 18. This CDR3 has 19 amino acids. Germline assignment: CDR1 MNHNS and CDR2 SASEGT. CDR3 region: CASSRKPGQGAGGTGELFF. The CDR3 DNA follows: TGTGCCAGCAGCCGAAAACCGGGACAGGGTGCCGGGGGCACCGGGGAGCTGTTTTTT.

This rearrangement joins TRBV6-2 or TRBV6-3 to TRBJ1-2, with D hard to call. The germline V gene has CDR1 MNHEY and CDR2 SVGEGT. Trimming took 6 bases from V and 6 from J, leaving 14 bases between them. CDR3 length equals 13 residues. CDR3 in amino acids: CASRDREVDGYTF. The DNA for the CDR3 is TGTGCCAGCAGAGACCGAGAGGTTGATGGCTACACCTTC.

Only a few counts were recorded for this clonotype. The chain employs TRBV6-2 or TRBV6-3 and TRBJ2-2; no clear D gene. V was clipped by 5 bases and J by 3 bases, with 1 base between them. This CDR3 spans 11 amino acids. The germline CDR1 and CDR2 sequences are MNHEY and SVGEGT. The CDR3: CASSHTGELFF. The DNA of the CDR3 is TGTGCCAGCAGTCACACCGGGGAGCTGTTTTTT.

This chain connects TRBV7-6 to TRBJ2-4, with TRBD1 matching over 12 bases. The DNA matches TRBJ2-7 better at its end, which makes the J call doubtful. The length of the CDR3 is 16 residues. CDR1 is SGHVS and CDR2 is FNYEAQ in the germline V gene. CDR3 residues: CASSLGPGTGGPEQYF. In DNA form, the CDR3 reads TGTGCCAGCAGCTTAGGGCCCGGGACAGGGGGCCCCGAGCAGTACTTC.

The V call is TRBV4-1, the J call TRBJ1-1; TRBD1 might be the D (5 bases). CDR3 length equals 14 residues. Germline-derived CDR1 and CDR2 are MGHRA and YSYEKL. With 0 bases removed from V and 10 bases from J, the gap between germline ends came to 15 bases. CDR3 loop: CASSQDRGGYGAFF. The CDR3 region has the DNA TGCGCCAGCAGCCAAGACCGGGGGGGGTACGGAGCTTTCTTT.

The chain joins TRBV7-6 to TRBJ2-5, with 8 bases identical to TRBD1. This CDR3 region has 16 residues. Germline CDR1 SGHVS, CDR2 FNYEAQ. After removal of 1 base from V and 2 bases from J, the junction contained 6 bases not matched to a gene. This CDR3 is CASSLEGQERQETQYF. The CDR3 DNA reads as TGTGCCAGCAGCTTAGAGGGACAGGAGAGACAAGAGACCCAGTACTTC. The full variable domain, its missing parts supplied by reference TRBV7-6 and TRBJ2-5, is GAGVSQSPRYKVTKRGQDVALRCDPISGHVSLYWYRQALGQGPEFLTYFNYEAQQDKSGLPNDRFSAERPEGSISTLTIQRTEQRDSAMYRCASSLEGQERQETQYFGPGTRLLVL.

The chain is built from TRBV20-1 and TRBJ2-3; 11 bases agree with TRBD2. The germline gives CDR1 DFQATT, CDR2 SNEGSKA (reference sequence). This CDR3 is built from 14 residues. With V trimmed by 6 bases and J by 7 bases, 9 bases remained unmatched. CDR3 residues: CSASIAGGPNTQYF. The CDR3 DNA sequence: TGCAGTGCCAGCATAGCGGGGGGGCCGAATACGCAGTATTTT.

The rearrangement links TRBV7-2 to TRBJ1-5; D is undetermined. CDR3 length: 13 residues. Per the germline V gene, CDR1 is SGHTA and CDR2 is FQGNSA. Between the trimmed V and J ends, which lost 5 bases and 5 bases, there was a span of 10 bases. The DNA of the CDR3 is TGTGCCAGCAGCATTGAGCCGTATCAGCCCCAGCATTTT. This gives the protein CASSIEPYQPQHF.

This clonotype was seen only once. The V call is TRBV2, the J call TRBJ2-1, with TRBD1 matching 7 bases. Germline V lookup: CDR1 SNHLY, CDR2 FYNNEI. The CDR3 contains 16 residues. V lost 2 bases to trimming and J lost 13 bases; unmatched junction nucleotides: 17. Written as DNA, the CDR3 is TGTGCCAGCAGTGAACGTCCCTCTTGGGGGACAGAGACCCAGTTCTTC. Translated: CASSERPSWGTETQFF.

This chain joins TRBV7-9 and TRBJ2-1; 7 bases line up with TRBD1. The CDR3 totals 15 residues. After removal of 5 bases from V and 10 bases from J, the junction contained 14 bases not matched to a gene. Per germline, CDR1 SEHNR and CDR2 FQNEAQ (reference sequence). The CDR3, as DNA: TGTGCCAGCAGCCTGGGACAGATCTTACAATGGGAGCAGTTCTTC. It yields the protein CASSLGQILQWEQFF.

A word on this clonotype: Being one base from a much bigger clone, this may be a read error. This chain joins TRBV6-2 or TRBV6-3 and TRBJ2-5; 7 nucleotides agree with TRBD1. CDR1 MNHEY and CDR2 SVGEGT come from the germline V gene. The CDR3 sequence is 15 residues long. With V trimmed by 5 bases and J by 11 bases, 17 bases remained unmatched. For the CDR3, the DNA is TGTGCCAGCAGTCCCGCCGGGACAGCCTCCTACGGGCAGTACTTC. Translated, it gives CASSPAGTASYGQYF.

The CDR3 coding sequence is TGTGCCAGCAGTTTAGGGGGGACCGGCCGCACCGGGGAGCTGTTTTTT. Residues: CASSLGGTGRTGELFF. The V call is TRBV12-3 or TRBV12-4, the J call TRBJ2-2; D assignment may be TRBD1 or TRBD2 (5 bases each). V lost 1 base and J 4 bases, leaving 13 bases between the germline ends. The CDR3 runs to 16 residues.

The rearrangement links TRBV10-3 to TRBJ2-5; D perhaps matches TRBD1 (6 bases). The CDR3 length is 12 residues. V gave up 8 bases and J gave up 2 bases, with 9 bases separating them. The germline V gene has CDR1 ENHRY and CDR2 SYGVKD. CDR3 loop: CAIGDRQETQYF. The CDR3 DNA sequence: TGTGCCATCGGAGACAGGCAAGAGACCCAGTACTTC.